The 5 T cell receptor beta chains in this list originate from one sample, sequenced in a study of shared T cell receptors in the human thymus. TCRdb's copy holds only in-frame clones and misses some; the assay was immunoSEQ multiplex PCR. The sample consists of 700,000 or so clones, approximately 83% of them appearing once. These data are also associated with another study on human thymus T cells.

Sequenced input: thymocytes. Source of these receptors: a girl under three years old with a congenital heart defect.

This chain uses TRBV25-1 with TRBJ1-1; 7 bases match TRBD1. The CDR3 has 17 residues. V dropped 1 base and J dropped 4; count of bases not matched to a gene: 12. Germline V gives CDR1 MGHDK, CDR2 SYGVNS. In DNA form, the CDR3 reads TGTGCCAGCAGTGAATCAGGGGGGCAGGTCTTTAGCACTGAAGCTTTCTTT. It is translated as CASSESGGQVFSTEAFF.

This clone was detected only a few times. This chain links TRBV4-3 with TRBJ2-5; 7 bases line up with TRBD2. The CDR3 length is 18 residues. Germline trimming cut 0 bases from V and 3 bases from J; bases unmatched to any gene: 13. Germline V CDR1 and CDR2: LGHNA, YSLEER. The CDR3 region is CASSQDLVALAEKETQYF. The CDR3 nucleotides read TGCGCCAGCAGCCAAGATCTGGTGGCGCTAGCGGAAAAAGAGACCCAGTACTTC.

The rearrangement links TRBV5-1 to TRBJ2-2; D is possibly TRBD1 (5 bases). The CDR3 consists of 18 residues. Germline-derived CDR1 and CDR2 are SGHRS and YFSETQ. Trimming took 2 bases from V and 5 from J, leaving 22 bases between them. DNA of the CDR3: TGCGCCAGCAGCTTAGTCCCAGGCGGTCCCTGGACAACCGGGGAGCTGTTTTTT. Protein: CASSLVPGGPWTTGELFF.

The chain recombines TRBV18 with TRBJ1-1; 9 bases fit TRBD1. Trimming at V came to 4 bases and at J to 1 base, leaving 10 bases not matched to a gene. In germline, CDR1 is KGHSH, CDR2 LQKENI. The CDR3 runs 17 residues. The CDR3, as DNA: TGTGCCAGCTCACTTCTCGGGACAGGGTTATGGAACACTGAAGCTTTCTTT. This encodes CASSLLGTGLWNTEAFF.

J is TRBJ1-6 and V is TRBV7-8; 8 bases agree with TRBD1. CDR1 SGHVS and CDR2 FQNEAQ come from the germline V gene. After removal of 1 base from V and 6 bases from J, the junction contained 2 bases not matched to a gene. The CDR3 consists of 15 residues. In nucleotides, the CDR3 is TGTGCCAGCAGCTTAGGGGGACAGGTTAATTCACCCCTCCACTTT. Its protein product is CASSLGGQVNSPLHF.